This T cell receptor beta chain was sequenced for a study of T cells after yellow fever vaccination. TCRdb reanalysed the 5' RACE reads using MiXCR and keeps one entry per CDR3 protein. Of some 600,000 distinct CDR3 sequences detected, 9% to 15% appear once; the ten largest clones hold approximately 15%. CDR1 is SGHDN, CDR2 FVKESK, per germline. V was cut by 4 bases and J by 8 bases, with 11 bases left in between. This CDR3 is built from 13 residues. This clonotype has more than one count but fewer than ten. The antigen is not known. General study findings and limits: Post-booster repertoires again held most primary-vaccination clones (about 96% CD4, roughly 88% CD8). Clonotypes shared by both compartments, CD4 and CD8, made up a small share.

The chain links TRBV14 to TRBJ1-4, with D possibly matching TRBD1 (5 bases). The material sequenced was PBMCs, taken on the day of the yellow fever booster vaccination. This TCR came from a man aged 30 to 39 who received the YFV17D yellow fever vaccine. CDR3 sequence: CASSPRGGEKLFF. CDR3 nucleotides: TGTGCCAGCAGCCCGAGGGGTGGGGAAAAACTGTTTTTT.